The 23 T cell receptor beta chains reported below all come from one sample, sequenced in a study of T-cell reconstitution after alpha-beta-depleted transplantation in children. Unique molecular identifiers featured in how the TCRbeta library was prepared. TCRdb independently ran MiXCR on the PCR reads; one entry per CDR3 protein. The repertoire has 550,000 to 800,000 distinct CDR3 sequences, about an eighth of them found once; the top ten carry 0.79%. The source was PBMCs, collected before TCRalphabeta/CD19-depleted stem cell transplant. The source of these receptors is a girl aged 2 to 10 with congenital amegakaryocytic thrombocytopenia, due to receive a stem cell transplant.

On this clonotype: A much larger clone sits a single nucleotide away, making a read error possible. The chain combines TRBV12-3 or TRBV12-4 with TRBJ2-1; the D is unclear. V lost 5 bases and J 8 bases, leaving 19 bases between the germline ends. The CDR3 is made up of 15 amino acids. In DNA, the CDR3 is TGTGCCAGCAGTCTCTACTCAACCCGCCGGGATGAGCAGTTCTTC. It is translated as CASSLYSTRRDEQFF.

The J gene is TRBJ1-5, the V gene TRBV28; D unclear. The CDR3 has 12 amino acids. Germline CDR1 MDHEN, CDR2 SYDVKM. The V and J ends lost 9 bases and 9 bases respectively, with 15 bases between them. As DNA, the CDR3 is TGTGCCAGTAGCCCCCACAAGGCGCCCCAGCATTTT. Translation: CASSPHKAPQHF.

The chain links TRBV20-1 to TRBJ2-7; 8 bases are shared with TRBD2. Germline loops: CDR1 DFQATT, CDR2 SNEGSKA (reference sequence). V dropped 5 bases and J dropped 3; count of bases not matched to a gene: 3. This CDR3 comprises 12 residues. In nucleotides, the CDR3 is TGCAGTGCTGAAGGGACTAGCTACGAGCAGTACTTC. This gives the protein CSAEGTSYEQYF.

CDR3 amino acids: CSARSTYVDEQFF. The CDR3 coding sequence is TGCAGTGCTAGATCGACTTATGTCGATGAGCAGTTCTTC. The J gene is TRBJ2-1, the V gene TRBV20-1; the D is unclear. This CDR3 is built from 13 residues. Germline V CDR1 and CDR2: DFQATT, SNEGSKA (reference sequence). Trimming shortened V by 2 bases and J by 8 bases, and 13 bases separated the two germline ends.

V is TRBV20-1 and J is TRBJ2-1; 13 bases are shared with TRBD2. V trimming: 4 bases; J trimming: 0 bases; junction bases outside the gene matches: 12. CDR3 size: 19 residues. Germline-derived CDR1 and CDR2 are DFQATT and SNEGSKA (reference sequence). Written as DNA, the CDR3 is TGCAGTGCTAAGGCTCCGGGACTAGCGGGATCTAGCTCCTACAATGAGCAGTTCTTC. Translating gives CSAKAPGLAGSSSYNEQFF.

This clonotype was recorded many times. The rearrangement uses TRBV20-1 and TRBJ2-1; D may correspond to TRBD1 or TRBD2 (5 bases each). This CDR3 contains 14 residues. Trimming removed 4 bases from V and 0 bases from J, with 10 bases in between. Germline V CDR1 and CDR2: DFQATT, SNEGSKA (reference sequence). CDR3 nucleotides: TGCAGTGCTAATTGGGGGAGCTCCTACAATGAGCAGTTCTTC. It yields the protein CSANWGSSYNEQFF.

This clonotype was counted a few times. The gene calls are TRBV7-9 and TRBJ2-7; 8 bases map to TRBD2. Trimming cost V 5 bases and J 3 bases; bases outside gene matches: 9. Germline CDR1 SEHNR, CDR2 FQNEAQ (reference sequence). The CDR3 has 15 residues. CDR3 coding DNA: TGTGCCAGCAGCCCACCTAGCGGGCTGATCTACGAGCAGTACTTC. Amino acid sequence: CASSPPSGLIYEQYF.

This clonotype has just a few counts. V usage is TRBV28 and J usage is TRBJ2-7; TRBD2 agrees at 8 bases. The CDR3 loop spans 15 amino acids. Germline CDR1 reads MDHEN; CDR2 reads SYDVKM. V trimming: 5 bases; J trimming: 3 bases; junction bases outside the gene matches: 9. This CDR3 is CASSLSGINFYEQYF. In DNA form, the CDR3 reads TGTGCCAGCAGTCTTAGCGGGATAAATTTCTACGAGCAGTACTTC.

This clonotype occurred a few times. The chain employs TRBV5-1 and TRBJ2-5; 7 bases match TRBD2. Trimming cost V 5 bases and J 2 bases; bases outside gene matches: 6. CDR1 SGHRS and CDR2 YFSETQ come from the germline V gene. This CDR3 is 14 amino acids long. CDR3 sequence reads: CASSRTSAQETQYF. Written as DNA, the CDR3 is TGCGCCAGCAGTCGTACTAGCGCTCAAGAGACCCAGTACTTC.

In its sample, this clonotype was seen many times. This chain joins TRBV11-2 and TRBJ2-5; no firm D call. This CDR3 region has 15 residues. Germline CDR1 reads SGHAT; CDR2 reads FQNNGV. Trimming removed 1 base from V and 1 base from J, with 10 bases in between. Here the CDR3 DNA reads TGTGCCAGCAGCTTAGGGCAGACAATCCAAGAGACCCAGTACTTC. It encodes CASSLGQTIQETQYF.

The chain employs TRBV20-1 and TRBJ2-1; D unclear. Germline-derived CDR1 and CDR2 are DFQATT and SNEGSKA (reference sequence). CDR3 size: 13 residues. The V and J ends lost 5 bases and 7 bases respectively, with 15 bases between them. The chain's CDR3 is CSARASTRNEQFF. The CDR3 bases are TGCAGTGCTCGGGCCTCCACAAGGAATGAGCAGTTCTTC.

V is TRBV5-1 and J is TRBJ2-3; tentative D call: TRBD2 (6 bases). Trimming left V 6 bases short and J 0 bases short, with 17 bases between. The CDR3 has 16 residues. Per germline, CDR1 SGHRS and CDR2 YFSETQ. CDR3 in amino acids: CASTPGGVVSTDTQYF. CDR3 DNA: TGCGCCAGCACCCCCGGGGGAGTCGTTAGCACAGATACGCAGTATTTT.

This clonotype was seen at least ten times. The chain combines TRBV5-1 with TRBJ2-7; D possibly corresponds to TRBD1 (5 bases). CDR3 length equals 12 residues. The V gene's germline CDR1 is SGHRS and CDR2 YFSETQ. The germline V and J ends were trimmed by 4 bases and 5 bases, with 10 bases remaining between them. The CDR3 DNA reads TGCGCCAGCAGCCCTACAGGACACGAGCAGTACTTC. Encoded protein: CASSPTGHEQYF.

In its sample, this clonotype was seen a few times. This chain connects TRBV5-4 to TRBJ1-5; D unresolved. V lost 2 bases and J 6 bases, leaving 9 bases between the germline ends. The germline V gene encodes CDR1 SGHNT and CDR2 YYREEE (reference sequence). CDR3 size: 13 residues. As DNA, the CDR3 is TGTGCCAGCAGCTTCGGACTCAGTCAGCCCCAGCATTTT. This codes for CASSFGLSQPQHF.

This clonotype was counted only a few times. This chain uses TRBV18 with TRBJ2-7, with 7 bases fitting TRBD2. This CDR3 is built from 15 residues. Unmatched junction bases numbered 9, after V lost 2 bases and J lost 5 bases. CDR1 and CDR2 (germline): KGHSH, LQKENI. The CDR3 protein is CASSPGSGRLDEQYF. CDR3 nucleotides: TGTGCCAGCTCACCAGGTAGCGGGCGGTTGGACGAGCAGTACTTC.

The CDR3 reads CASSLAGLSSYEQYF. CDR3 DNA sequence: TGCGCCAGCAGCTTGGCCGGACTATCCTCGTACGAGCAGTACTTC. V gene TRBV5-1 combines with J gene TRBJ2-7; possibly TRBD2 for D (6 bases). Trimming removed 0 bases from V and 4 bases from J, with 14 bases in between. The CDR3 sequence is 15 residues long. Germline V lookup: CDR1 SGHRS, CDR2 YFSETQ.

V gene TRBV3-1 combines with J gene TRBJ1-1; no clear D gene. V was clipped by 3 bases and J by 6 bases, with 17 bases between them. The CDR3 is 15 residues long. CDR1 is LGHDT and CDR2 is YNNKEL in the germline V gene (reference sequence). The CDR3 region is CASSQGSVGRAEAFF. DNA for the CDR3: TGTGCCAGCAGCCAGGGATCGGTCGGACGGGCTGAAGCTTTCTTT.

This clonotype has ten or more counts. CDR3 DNA: TGCAGTGCTCGCGGGAGGGCCCAAGAGACCCAGTACTTC. Encoded protein: CSARGRAQETQYF. The rearrangement uses TRBV20-1 and TRBJ2-5, with 9 positions matching TRBD2. This CDR3 comprises 13 residues. CDR1 is DFQATT, CDR2 SNEGSKA, per germline (reference sequence). The V and J ends lost 5 bases and 1 base, in that order; junction bases with no gene match: 2.

CDR3 protein: CATSSLADPSTDTQYF. The CDR3 DNA is TGTGCCACCAGTAGCTTAGCGGACCCGAGCACAGATACGCAGTATTTT. V gene TRBV24-1 combines with J gene TRBJ2-3; perhaps TRBD2 as D (6 bases). Germline-derived CDR1 and CDR2 are KGHDR and SFDVKD. The CDR3 spans 16 residues. V was pared by 6 bases and J by 0 bases, with 15 bases between.

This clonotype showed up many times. CDR3 sequence reads: CASSLDGLPSYEQYF. The CDR3 bases are TGCGCCAGCAGCTTGGATGGACTACCCTCCTACGAGCAGTACTTC. This chain links TRBV5-1 with TRBJ2-7, with D perhaps TRBD2 (6 bases). Germline-derived CDR1 and CDR2 are SGHRS and YFSETQ. The CDR3 consists of 15 residues. V was cut by 0 bases and J by 0 bases, with 10 bases left in between.

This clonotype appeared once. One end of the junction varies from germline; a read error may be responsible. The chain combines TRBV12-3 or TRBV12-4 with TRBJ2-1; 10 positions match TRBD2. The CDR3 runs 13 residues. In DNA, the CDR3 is TGTGCCAACAGTCTAGCGGGAGCCGGTGAGCAGTTCTTC. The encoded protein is CANSLAGAGEQFF.

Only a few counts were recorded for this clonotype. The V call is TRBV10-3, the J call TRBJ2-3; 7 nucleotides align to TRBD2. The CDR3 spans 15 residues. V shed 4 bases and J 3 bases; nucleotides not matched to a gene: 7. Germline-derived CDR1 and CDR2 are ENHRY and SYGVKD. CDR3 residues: CAISGGGTGTDTQYF. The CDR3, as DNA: TGTGCCATCAGTGGGGGGGGGACGGGGACAGATACGCAGTATTTT.

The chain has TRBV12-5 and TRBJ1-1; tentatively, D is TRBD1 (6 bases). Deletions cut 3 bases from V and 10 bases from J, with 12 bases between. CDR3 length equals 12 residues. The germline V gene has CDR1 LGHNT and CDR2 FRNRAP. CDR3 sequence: CASGLGGGLAFF. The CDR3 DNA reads TGTGCTAGTGGTTTAGGGGGGGGTTTAGCTTTCTTT.